Listed here is a single T cell receptor (beta chain). In this sample, this clone turned up a few times. There is no known antigen for this receptor. Base qualities are not provided; no much larger clone lies one nucleotide away. The V end loses 1 base and the J end loses 8 bases, and a stretch of 11 bases separates them. Including cysteine and phenylalanine, the CDR3 has 13 amino acids. Only the CDR3 region is kept as DNA, spanning 39 bases read in frame from base 1. From the germline V gene, CDR1 is SGHTA and CDR2 is FQGNSA. This sample is drawn from a study of shared clonotypes between healthy human individuals (dated by TCRdb to 2019 to 2021). With regard to the full study: The cohort included three men and two women between 18 and 49 years of age. For each donor, three plates each were used for CD4 naive and CD4 memory, two plates were used for CD8 naive, and one plate was used for CD8 memory. Blood TCR repertoires of roughly five healthy adults were deeply sequenced to estimate repertoire size and the extent of clonotype sharing between individuals. To increase sequencing depth and limit assay-specific biases, different laboratories used diverse techniques to prepare libraries and sequence TCR repertoires. Between about 0.85 and 10 billion PBMCs per donor were obtained by leukapheresis.

Using the deep immunoSEQ assay, TCR CDR3 regions were amplified from genomic DNA by multiplex PCR. Extracted genomic DNA from each cell subset was spread evenly across all wells of several immunoSEQ 96-well plates, with each plate serving as a replicate. Each replicate PCR for sorted subsets received roughly 0.2 ug genomic DNA, equal to tens of thousands of T cell genomes. Purified libraries were measured with a Qubit 3.0 fluorometer, size-checked on a Bioanalyzer 2100, and measured again with the KAPA Library Quantification kit. Every immunoSEQ 96-well plate was sequenced on a separate single-read 150-cycle Illumina NextSeq 550 flow cell. In the paper's pipeline: Because the immunoSEQ output held only junctional sequences and lacked quality scores, the filtering could not match the filtering applied to full-length reads. To assign V/J genes and CDR3, sequences were annotated against IMGT germline references using PyIR, a Python wrapper for IgBLAST v1.9. Any read was removed if the V/J assignment was weak (E-value above 1e-6), the CDR3 was missing, or the read contained stop codons, out-of-frame junctions, or ambiguous translated residues. V3J clonotypes were defined as sequences sharing an identical inferred V gene, J gene, and CDR3 amino acid sequence. To compute the percentage overlap between repertoires, the number of shared unique clonotypes was divided by the size of the smaller repertoire. Repertoire richness was assessed with RTK rarefaction, the Chao1 estimator, and Recon v2.1 estimates of unobserved clonotypes. For all TCRbeta clonotypes obtained by the gDNA method from a handful of donors, generation probabilities were computed with OLGA. TCRdb limited this immuneACCESS table to in-frame rearrangements with V and J called. A share of clones is missing; checked studies link under half to unresolved V genes, and the rest is unexplained. The V and J calls and clone size are taken from that table; D and trimming were inferred from the DNA. This sample has about a million clones in its table, and 70% to 80% of those were observed once. The ten largest clones add up to approximately 0.95% of the sample.

General conclusions and limits of the study: Across a few donors, approximately 4.9% of naive CD4, over 3% of naive CD8, roughly 2.2% of memory CD4, and about 0.44% of memory CD8 clonotypes were shared. Only blood was sampled, and tissue TCR repertoires likely differ from those in blood. Larger estimated clonotype richness was generally found for naive subsets than for memory subsets. Rarefaction of sorted-subset datasets indicated incomplete sequencing despite the large sequencing depth. Based on pairwise subsampling, the degree of clonotype sharing among donors was expected to be affected by sequencing depth. Compared with non-shared clonotypes, the clonotypes found in all four sorted-subset donors had higher generation probabilities. Because the study included only a small number of donors, the genetic and exposure-history diversity represented was limited.

The donors were healthy, HIV-negative adults who had no recently reported acute infections or vaccinations. Only Caucasian adults living in Nashville, Tennessee, USA were represented among the donors. CD4+ T cells were enriched by magnetic negative selection; naive cells were then positively selected on CD45RA, and the negative fraction formed the memory subset. After blood collection by leukapheresis, PBMCs were isolated using Ficoll-Histopaque density gradient centrifugation and then cryopreserved in the vapor phase of liquid nitrogen. Analytical flow cytometry was used to check the purity and quantity of each magnetically sorted T cell population. Each sorted fraction had its genomic DNA isolated and then quantified by UV absorbance on a Nanodrop 2000c.

The chain uses TRBV7-2 and TRBJ1-2, with TRBD1 perhaps the D gene, on 5 matching bases. Sequenced sample: memory CD4+ T cells from PBMCs. The intended sense of this specimen's cell subset or site label: CD45RA-negative fraction. The clonotype originates from a man aged 18 to 30 in good health. Some clones in this sample may be carry-over from other donors' samples. The sequenced DNA is TGTGCCAGCAGCTTAGGGCTGCAGGGAGGCTACACCTTC. It translates to CASSLGLQGGYTF.